The rows below give T cell receptor beta chains drawn from one sample of a study of OX40 agonist ivuxolimab in advanced cancers. TCRdb keeps only in-frame clones here, not all; method: immunoSEQ multiplex PCR. The sample carries about 12,000 clones, more than 75% recorded once. Sequenced here: CD4+ or CD8+ T cells sorted from blood, sampled in a trial of the OX40 agonist ivuxolimab. These receptors were collected from an adult with an advanced solid tumor such as melanoma, head and neck, liver or kidney cancer. CDR3s include the opening cysteine and the closing phenylalanine or tryptophan. A D gene is named only where the DNA matches it firmly. Expanded clones get a size class; other rows say once, few or many, or leave the size out.

d_gene	v_gene	abundance	j_gene	CDR3aa	CDR3nt
TRBD2	TRBV7-9	NA	TRBJ2-1	CASSSETSGLHNEQFF	TGTGCCAGCAGCTCCGAGACTAGCGGGCTGCACAATGAGCAGTTCTTC
NA	TRBV29-1	NA	TRBJ2-1	CSVWGSNYNEQFF	TGCAGCGTTTGGGGGTCCAACTACAATGAGCAGTTCTTC
TRBD1	TRBV7-2	NA	TRBJ2-6	CASSGDSSGANVLTF	TGTGCCAGCAGCGGGGACAGCTCTGGGGCCAACGTCCTGACTTTC
NA	TRBV6-4	once	TRBJ2-3	CASSELSPGTDTQYF	TGTGCCAGCAGTGAACTTTCACCGGGAACAGATACGCAGTATTTT
NA	TRBV19	NA	TRBJ1-5	CASSRGTDYQPQHF	TGTGCCAGTAGTAGGGGGACGGACTATCAGCCCCAGCATTTT
TRBD1	TRBV5-8	NA	TRBJ2-7	CASSLVQGVSSYEQYF	TGTGCCAGCAGCTTGGTACAGGGGGTCAGCTCCTACGAGCAGTACTTC
NA	TRBV6-1	NA	TRBJ1-3	CASSLDPSSGNTIYF	TGTGCCAGCAGTCTTGACCCCAGCTCTGGAAACACCATATATTTT
TRBD1	TRBV28	NA	TRBJ2-5	CASDRQGTSETQYF	TGTGCCAGCGACCGACAGGGGACCTCAGAGACCCAGTACTTC
NA	TRBV18	NA	TRBJ2-7	CASSPPQGYEQYF	TGTGCCAGCTCACCTCCCCAGGGCTACGAGCAGTACTTC
NA	TRBV5-5	NA	TRBJ1-1	CASSFSGGGDTEAFF	TGTGCCAGCAGCTTTTCAGGCGGGGGGGACACTGAAGCTTTCTTT
TRBD2	TRBV19	medium-sized	TRBJ2-7	CASSMAPAGDEQYF	TGTGCCAGTAGTATGGCCCCGGCGGGGGACGAGCAGTACTTC
TRBD2	TRBV6-4	few	TRBJ2-2	CASSGSSDTGELFF	TGTGCCAGTAGCGGGAGCAGTGACACCGGGGAGCTGTTTTTT
TRBD2	TRBV15	NA	TRBJ2-7	CATSRGGTAGGLYEQYF	TGTGCCACCAGCAGAGGGGGGACAGCGGGAGGTCTATACGAGCAGTACTTC
TRBD2	TRBV4-1	few	TRBJ2-7	CASSQVAGGPEQYF	TGCGCCAGCAGCCAAGTAGCGGGAGGGCCGGAGCAGTACTTC
NA	TRBV30	NA	TRBJ2-5	CAWNRDFQETQYF	TGTGCCTGGAATAGGGACTTCCAAGAGACCCAGTACTTC
NA	TRBV28	NA	TRBJ1-5	CASSFGGSNQPQHF	TGTGCCAGCAGTTTCGGGGGGAGCAATCAGCCCCAGCATTTT
NA	TRBV7-9	NA	TRBJ1-4	CASSLENEKLFF	TGTGCCAGCAGTCTTGAAAATGAAAAACTGTTTTTT
TRBD2	TRBV11-2	NA	TRBJ2-5	CASSLVPSGRPQETQYF	TGTGCCAGCAGCTTAGTCCCTAGCGGGAGGCCCCAAGAGACCCAGTACTTC
TRBD2	TRBV6-5	NA	TRBJ2-1	CASSQVPGGEQFF	TGTGCCAGCAGTCAGGTGCCGGGAGGTGAGCAGTTCTTC
TRBD1	TRBV19	NA	TRBJ1-1	CASRQGARSTEAFF	TGTGCCAGTAGGCAGGGGGCGAGGAGCACTGAAGCTTTCTTT